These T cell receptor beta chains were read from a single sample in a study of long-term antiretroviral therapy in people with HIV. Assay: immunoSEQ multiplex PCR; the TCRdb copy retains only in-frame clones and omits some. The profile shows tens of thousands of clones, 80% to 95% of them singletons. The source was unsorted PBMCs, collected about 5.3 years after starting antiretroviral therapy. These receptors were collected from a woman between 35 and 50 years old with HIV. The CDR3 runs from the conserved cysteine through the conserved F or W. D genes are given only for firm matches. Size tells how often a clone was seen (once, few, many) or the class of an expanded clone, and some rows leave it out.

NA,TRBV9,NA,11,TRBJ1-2,TGTGCCAGCAGCCCTGGGGGTGGCTACACCTTC,CASSPGGGYTF
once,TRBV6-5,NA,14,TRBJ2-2,TGTGCCAGCAGTTACGGCGGGGACACCGGGGAGCTGTTTTTT,CASSYGGDTGELFF
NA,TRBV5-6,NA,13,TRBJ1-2,TGTGCCAGCAGCTTGGACAGGGACTATGGCTACACCTTC,CASSLDRDYGYTF
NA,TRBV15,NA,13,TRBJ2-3,TGTGCCACCAGCAGAGAGGGCACAGATACGCAGTATTTT,CATSREGTDTQYF
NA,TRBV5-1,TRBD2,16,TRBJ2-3,TGCGCCAGCAGTAAAGGGGGCCTAGCGGGGGCAGATACGCAGTATTTT,CASSKGGLAGADTQYF
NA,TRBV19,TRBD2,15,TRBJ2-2,TGTGCCAGTAGTATACTAGCGGGGAACACCGGGGAGCTGTTTTTT,CASSILAGNTGELFF
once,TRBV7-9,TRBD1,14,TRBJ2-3,TGTGCCAGCAGCTCGGGACAGGGATCAGATACGCAGTATTTT,CASSSGQGSDTQYF
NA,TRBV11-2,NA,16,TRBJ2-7,TGTGCCAGCAGCTATCGATTCACAGGGAGTCCGGGGGAGCAGTACTTC,CASSYRFTGSPGEQYF
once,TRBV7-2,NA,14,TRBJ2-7,TGTGCCAGCAGCCAATGGACAGCGGGCTACGAGCAGTACTTC,CASSQWTAGYEQYF
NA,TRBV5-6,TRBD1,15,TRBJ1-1,TGTGCCAGCAGCATAGGGACAGGGGTTGGTACTGAAGCTTTCTTT,CASSIGTGVGTEAFF
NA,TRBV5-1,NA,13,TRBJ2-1,TGCGCCAGCAGCCGGGTCCCGAGCAATGAGCAGTTCTTC,CASSRVPSNEQFF
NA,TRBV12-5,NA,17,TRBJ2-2,TGTGCTAGTGGTTTGGTAACGGGCAGCCTGAACACCGGGGAGCTGTTTTTT,CASGLVTGSLNTGELFF
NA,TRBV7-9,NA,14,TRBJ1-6,TGTGCCAGCAGCCCGACAGTAGATAATTCACCCCTCCACTTT,CASSPTVDNSPLHF
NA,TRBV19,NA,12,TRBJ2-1,TGTGCCAGTAATCAAGGGGCCAATGAGCAGTTCTTC,CASNQGANEQFF
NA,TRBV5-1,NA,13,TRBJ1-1,TGCGCCAGCAGCTTGGATTACCAGACTGAAGCTTTCTTT,CASSLDYQTEAFF
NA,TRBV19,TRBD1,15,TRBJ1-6,TGTGCCAGTAGGGGACAGGGGGCATCGAATTCACCCCTCCACTTT,CASRGQGASNSPLHF
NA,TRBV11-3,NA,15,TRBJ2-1,TGTGCCAGCAGCTTAAGGGGGGGGCTCCACAATGAGCAGTTCTTC,CASSLRGGLHNEQFF
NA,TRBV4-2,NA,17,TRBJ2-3,TGTGCCAGCAGCCAAGGGGATGGGGCGGGTCCGACAGATACGCAGTATTTT,CASSQGDGAGPTDTQYF
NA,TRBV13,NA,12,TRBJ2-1,TGTGCCAGCAGCACCCGGTCGGGAGAGCAGTTCTTC,CASSTRSGEQFF
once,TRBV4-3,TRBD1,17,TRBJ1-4,TGCGCCAGCAGCCGTTGGGACAGGGAGACAACTAATGAAAAACTGTTTTTT,CASSRWDRETTNEKLFF
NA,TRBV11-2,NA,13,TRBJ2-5,TGTGCCAGCTCCCTCTACATTTCGGAGACCCAGTACTTC,CASSLYISETQYF
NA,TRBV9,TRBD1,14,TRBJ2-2,TGTGCCAGCAGCCTCTCCGGGACAGGGGGGGAGCTGTTTTTT,CASSLSGTGGELFF
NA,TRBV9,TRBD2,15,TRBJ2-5,TGTGCCAGCAGCTCACGCGGGGGGAGAGCAGAGACCCAGTACTTC,CASSSRGGRAETQYF
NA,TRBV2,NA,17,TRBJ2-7,TGTGCCAGACAGGGACGGAAGGGGCCGGAAGGGACGAGCGAGCAGTACTTC,CARQGRKGPEGTSEQYF
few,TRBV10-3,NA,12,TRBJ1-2,TGTGCCATCAGTGGGACGGACTATGGCTACACCTTC,CAISGTDYGYTF
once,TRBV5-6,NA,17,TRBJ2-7,TGTGCCAGCAGCTTGCTAGGGGGAGGGGACCTTAACTACGAGCAGTACTTC,CASSLLGGGDLNYEQYF
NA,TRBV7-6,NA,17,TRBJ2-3,TGTGCCAGCAGCCAACATCAGTCGGGACATAGCACAGATACGCAGTATTTT,CASSQHQSGHSTDTQYF
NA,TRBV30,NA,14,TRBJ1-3,TGTGCCCGCCGTACGGGGGGGACTGGAAACACCATATATTTT,CARRTGGTGNTIYF
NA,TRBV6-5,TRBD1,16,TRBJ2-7,TGTGCCAGCAGTTACACACTGAGAGACAGGGGCCACGAGCAGTACTTC,CASSYTLRDRGHEQYF
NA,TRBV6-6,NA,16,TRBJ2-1,TGTGCCAGCAGTTACTCAGGTAGCGGATCCTACAATGAGCAGTTCTTC,CASSYSGSGSYNEQFF
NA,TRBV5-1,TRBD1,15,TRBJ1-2,TGCGCCAGCAGCCCGGGACAGGGGAGCGTCTATGGCTACACCTTC,CASSPGQGSVYGYTF
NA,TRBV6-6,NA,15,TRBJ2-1,TGTGCCAGCAGTTACTCCGGGACCCCCCACAATGAGCAGTTCTTC,CASSYSGTPHNEQFF
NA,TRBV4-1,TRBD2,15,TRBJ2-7,TGCGCCAGCAGCTTTGGAGCTAGCGGCACCTACGAGCAGTACTTC,CASSFGASGTYEQYF
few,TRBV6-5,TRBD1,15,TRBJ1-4,TGTGCCAGCACTCGGACAGGGGCAACTAATGAAAAACTGTTTTTT,CASTRTGATNEKLFF
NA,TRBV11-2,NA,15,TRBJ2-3,TGTGCCAGCAGCTCCGGGGTTTATTCCACAGATACGCAGTATTTT,CASSSGVYSTDTQYF
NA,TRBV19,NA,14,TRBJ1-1,TGTGCCAGCCAAATTAAAAGGGGGGGACCCGAAGCTTTCTTT,CASQIKRGGPEAFF
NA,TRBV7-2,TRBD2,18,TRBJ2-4,TGTGCCAGCAGCAGCCCCCCATGGCTAGCGGGGGGGGAGGACATTCAGTACTTC,CASSSPPWLAGGEDIQYF
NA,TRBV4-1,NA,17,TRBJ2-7,TGCGCCAGCAGCCAAGATAGTATGGGGGGCCGATACTACGAGCAGTACTTC,CASSQDSMGGRYYEQYF
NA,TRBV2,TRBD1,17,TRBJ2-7,TGTGCCAGCAGTGATTTTCCGGGACAGGGGGTTTCCTACGAGCAGTACTTC,CASSDFPGQGVSYEQYF
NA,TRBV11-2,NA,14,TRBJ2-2,TGTGCCAGCAGCTTAGAGGTGGTCACCGGGGAGCTGTTTTTT,CASSLEVVTGELFF
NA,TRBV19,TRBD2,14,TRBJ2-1,TGTGCCAGTAGTACCATAGCGGGCTACAATGAGCAGTTCTTC,CASSTIAGYNEQFF
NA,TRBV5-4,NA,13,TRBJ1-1,TGTGCCAGCAGACCCGCGGTGAACACTGAAGCTTTCTTT,CASRPAVNTEAFF